This T cell receptor beta chain was sequenced during a study of blood T cell repertoires in COVID-19. Study as a whole: The origin of the acute and convalescent COVID-19 samples was the United States, Italy and Spain. Nucleic acid was either cDNA or gDNA, and it came from T cells, B-cell-depleted T cells, or PBMCs.

This clone was counted a few times. Original processing notes: Amplifying reference gene primers gave estimates of nucleated cell counts. Only in-frame clones appear in the TCRdb table, and some are missing; sequencing was by immunoSEQ multiplex PCR. That table is the source of V, J and clone size, and D and trimming were worked out from the DNA. The table records around 200,000 clones, more than 75% of them present only once. The CDR3 has 15 amino acids. Germline CDR1 and CDR2: LNHDA and SQIVND (reference sequence). Trimming pared 1 base from V and 4 bases from J, leaving 11 bases between. The sequencing sample was made of peripheral blood. The sequence derives from a young man with active or convalescent COVID-19. This chain uses TRBV19 with TRBJ1-5; D remains unclear. CDR3 coding DNA: TGTGCCAGTAGTATAGGGTCGGGAAGGAATCAGCCCCAGCATTTT. Translation: CASSIGSGRNQPQHF. Based on the CDR3 plus reference TRBV19 and TRBJ1-5, the full variable domain is DGGITQSPKYLFRKEGQNVTLSCEQNLNHDAMYWYRQDPGQGLRLIYYSQIVNDFQKGDIAEGYSVSREKKESFPLTVTSAQKNPTAFYLCASSIGSGRNQPQHFGDGTRLSIL.